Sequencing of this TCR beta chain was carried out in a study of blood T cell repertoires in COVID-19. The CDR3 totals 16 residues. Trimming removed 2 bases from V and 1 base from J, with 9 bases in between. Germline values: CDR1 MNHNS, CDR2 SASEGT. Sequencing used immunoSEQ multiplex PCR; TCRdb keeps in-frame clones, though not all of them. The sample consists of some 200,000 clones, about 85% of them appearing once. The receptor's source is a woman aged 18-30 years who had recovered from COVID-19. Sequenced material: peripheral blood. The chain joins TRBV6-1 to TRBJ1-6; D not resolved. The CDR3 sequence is CASSELAGSYNSPLHF. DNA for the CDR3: TGTGCCAGCAGTGAATTGGCGGGGTCCTATAATTCACCCCTCCACTTT.